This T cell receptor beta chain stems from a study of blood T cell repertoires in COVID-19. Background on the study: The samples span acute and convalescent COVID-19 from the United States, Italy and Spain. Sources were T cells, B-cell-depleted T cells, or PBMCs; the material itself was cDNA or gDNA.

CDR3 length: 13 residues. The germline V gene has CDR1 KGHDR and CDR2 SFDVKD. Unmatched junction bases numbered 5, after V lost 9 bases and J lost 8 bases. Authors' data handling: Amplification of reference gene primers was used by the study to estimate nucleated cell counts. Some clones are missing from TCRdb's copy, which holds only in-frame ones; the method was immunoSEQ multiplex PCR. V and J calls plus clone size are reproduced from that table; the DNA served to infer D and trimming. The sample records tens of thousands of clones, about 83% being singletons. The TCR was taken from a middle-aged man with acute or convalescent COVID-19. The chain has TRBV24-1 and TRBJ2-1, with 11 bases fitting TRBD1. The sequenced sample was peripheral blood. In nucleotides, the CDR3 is TGTGCCACCCGGGACAGGGGGAGGGATGAGCAGTTCTTC. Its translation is CATRDRGRDEQFF.